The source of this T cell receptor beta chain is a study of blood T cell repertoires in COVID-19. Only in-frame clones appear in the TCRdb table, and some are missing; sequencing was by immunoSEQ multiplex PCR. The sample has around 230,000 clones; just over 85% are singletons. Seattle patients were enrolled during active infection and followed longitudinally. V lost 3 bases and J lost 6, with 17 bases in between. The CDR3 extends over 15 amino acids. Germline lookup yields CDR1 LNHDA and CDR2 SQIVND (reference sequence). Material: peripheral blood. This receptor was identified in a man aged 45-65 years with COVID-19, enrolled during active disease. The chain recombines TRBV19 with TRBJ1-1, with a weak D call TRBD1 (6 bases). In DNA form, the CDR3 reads TGTGCCAGTAGTATGGTAGGCGGGGGGGCCGCTGAAGCTTTCTTT. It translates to CASSMVGGGAAEAFF.